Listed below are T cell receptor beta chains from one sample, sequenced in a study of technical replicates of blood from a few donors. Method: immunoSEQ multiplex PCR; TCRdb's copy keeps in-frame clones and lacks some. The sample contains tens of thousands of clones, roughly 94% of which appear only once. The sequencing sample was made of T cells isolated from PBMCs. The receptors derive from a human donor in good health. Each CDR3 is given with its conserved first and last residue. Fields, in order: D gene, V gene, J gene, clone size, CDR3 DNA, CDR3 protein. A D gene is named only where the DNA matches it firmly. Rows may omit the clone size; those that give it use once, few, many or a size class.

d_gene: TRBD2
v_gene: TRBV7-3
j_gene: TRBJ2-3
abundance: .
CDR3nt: TGTGCCAGCAGCTTAGGACTAGTTGGGGATACGCAGTATTTT
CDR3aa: CASSLGLVGDTQYF

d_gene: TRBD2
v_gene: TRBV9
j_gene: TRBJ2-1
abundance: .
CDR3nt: TGTGCCAGCAGCGTAGATGGGACTAGCGGACACAATGAGCAGTTCTTC
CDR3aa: CASSVDGTSGHNEQFF

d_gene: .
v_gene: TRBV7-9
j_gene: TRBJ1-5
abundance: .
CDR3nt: TGTGCCAGCAGCTCTGGGGCTCAGCCCCAGCATTTT
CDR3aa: CASSSGAQPQHF

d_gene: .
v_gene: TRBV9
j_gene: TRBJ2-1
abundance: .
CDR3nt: TGTGCCATTCTTAGGGACTTAAGCTCCTACAATGAGCAGTTCTTC
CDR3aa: CAILRDLSSYNEQFF

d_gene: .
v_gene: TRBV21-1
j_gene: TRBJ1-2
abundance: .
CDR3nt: TGTGCCAGCAGCCAAACGGACAGGGGGGATGGCTACACCTTC
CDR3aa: CASSQTDRGDGYTF

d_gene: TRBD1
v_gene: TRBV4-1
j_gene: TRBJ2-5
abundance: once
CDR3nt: TGCGCCAGCAGCCAAGACCATGGTACTGACAGGGGTGGGGAGACCCAGTACTTC
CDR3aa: CASSQDHGTDRGGETQYF

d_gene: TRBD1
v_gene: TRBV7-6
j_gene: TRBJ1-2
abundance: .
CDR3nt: TGTGCCAGCAGCGAACGGACAGGGTTTGACTATGGCTACACCTTC
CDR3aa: CASSERTGFDYGYTF

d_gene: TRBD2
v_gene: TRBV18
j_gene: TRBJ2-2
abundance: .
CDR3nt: TGTGCCAGCTCACCTGTTGGGACTAGCGGGAGTCAAAGCGGGGAGCTGTTTTTT
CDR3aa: CASSPVGTSGSQSGELFF

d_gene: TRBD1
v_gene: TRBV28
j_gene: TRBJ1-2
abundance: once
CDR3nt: TGTGCCAGCAGTTTATCCGGGACAGGGATTGGCTACACCTTC
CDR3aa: CASSLSGTGIGYTF

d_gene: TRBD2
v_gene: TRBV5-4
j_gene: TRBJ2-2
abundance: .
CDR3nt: TGTGCCAGCAGCATCGGACTAGCGGGAGAGGGTACCGGGGAGCTGTTTTTT
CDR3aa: CASSIGLAGEGTGELFF

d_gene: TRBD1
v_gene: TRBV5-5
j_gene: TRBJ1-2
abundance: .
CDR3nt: TGTGCCAGCAGCCCACGTGGAGGACAGGGTTGGTATGGCTACACCTTC
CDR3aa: CASSPRGGQGWYGYTF

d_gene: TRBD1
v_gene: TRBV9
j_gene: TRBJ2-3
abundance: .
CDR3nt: TGTGCCAGCAGCCAGACAGGGTATGAAAGAGATACGCAGTATTTT
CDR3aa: CASSQTGYERDTQYF

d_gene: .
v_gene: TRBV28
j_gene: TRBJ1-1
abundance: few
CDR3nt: TGTGCCAGCAGTTCCCCCGAGACAGACCCGAACACTGAAGCTTTCTTT
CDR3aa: CASSSPETDPNTEAFF

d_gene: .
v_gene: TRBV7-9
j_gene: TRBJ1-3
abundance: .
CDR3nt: TGTGCCAGCAGCTTCCCCCCGGGGATGGGAAACACCATATATTTT
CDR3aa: CASSFPPGMGNTIYF

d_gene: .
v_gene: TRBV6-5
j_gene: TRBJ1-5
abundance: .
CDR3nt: TGTGCCAGCAGTACGGGGGTTGGGAGGCCCCAGCATTTT
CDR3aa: CASSTGVGRPQHF

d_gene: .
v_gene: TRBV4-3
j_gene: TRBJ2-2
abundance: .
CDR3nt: TGCGCCAGCAGCCACGCCGACACAGGGTCGTCGGAGCTGTTTTTT
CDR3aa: CASSHADTGSSELFF

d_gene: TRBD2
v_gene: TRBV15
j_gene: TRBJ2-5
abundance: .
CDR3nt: TGTGCCACTTTACTGGGACTAGCGGGAGGCGAGACCCAGTACTTC
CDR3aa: CATLLGLAGGETQYF

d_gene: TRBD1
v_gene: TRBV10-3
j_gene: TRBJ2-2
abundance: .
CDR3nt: TGTGCCATCAGTGATGGACAGGGGGCTACCGGGGAGCTGTTTTTT
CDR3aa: CAISDGQGATGELFF

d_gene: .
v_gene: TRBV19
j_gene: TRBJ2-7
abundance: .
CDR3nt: TGTGCCAGTAGTAACTTACGGACTTTAGGGGAGCAGTACTTC
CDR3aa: CASSNLRTLGEQYF

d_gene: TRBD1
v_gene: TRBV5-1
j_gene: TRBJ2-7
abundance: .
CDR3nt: TGCGCCAGCAGCTTGAGTACAGGGGACGAGCAGTACTTC
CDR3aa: CASSLSTGDEQYF

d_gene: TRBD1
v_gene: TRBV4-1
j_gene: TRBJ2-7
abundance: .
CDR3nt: TGCGCCAGCAGCCATCAACCGGGACAGGGATTCTACGAGCAGTACTTC
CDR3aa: CASSHQPGQGFYEQYF

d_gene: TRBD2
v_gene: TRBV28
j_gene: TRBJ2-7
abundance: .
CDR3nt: TGTGCCAGCAGGGGCACGGGACTAGCGGGACCGTACGAGCAGTACTTC
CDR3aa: CASRGTGLAGPYEQYF

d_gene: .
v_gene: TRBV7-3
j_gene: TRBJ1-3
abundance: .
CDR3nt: TGTGCCAGCAGCTTAAATCCGGGAGGAGGAAACACCATATATTTT
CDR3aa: CASSLNPGGGNTIYF

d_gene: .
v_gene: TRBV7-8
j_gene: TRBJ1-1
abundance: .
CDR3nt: TGTGCCAGCAGCTTATGGCGGTTCGCGGCCAGGGGTTACACTGAAGCTTTCTTT
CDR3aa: CASSLWRFAARGYTEAFF

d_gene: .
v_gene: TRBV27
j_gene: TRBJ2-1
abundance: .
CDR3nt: TGTGCCACTAGGGAGGTATTCATATTTTCCTCCTACAATGAGCAGTTCTTC
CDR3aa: CATREVFIFSSYNEQFF

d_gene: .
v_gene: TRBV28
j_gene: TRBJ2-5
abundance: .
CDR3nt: TGTGCCAGCAGTTTAGGACTTCAAGAGACCCAGTACTTC
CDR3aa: CASSLGLQETQYF

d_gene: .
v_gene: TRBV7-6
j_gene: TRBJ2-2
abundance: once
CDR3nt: TGTGCCAGCAGCATCGTAGCCGGAGGTAGCACCGGGGAGCTGTTTTTT
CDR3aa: CASSIVAGGSTGELFF

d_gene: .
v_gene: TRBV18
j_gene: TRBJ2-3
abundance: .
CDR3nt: TGTGCCAGCTCACCCTACAGCACAGATACGCAGTATTTT
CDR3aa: CASSPYSTDTQYF

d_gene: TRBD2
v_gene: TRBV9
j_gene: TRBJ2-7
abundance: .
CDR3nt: TGTGCCAGCAGCGCTAGGGACTACCCCTACGAGCAGTACTTC
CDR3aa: CASSARDYPYEQYF

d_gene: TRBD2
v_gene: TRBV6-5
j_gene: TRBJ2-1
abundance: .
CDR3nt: TGTGCCAGCAGTGGTATACTAGCGGATAATGAGCAGTTCTTC
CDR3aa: CASSGILADNEQFF

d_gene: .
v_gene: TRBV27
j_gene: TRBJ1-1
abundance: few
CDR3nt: TGTGCCAGCAGTACCCAAGGGGGAAGGACGAACACTGAAGCTTTCTTT
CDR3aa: CASSTQGGRTNTEAFF

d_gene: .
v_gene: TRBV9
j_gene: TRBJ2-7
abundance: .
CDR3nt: TGTGCCAGCAGCGGCTTTATAGGAGGGGAGCAGTACTTC
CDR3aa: CASSGFIGGEQYF

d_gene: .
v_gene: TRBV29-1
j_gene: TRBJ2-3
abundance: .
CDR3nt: TGCAGCGTTGAGAGTCAGGGCCCGCAGTATTTT
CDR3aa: CSVESQGPQYF

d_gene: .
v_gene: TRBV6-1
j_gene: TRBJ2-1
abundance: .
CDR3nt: TGTGCCGGAGGGGTTTACAATGAGCAGTTCTTC
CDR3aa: CAGGVYNEQFF

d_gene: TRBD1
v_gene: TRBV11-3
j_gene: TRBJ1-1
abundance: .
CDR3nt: TGTGCCAGCAGCTTAGATAGGGGGCTGGGAACTGAAGCTTTCTTT
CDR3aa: CASSLDRGLGTEAFF

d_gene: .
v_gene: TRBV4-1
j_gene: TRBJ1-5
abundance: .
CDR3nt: TGCGCCAGCAGCCAATTCCCACAGGCTCAAGAAGGCAATCAGCCCCAGCATTTT
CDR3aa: CASSQFPQAQEGNQPQHF